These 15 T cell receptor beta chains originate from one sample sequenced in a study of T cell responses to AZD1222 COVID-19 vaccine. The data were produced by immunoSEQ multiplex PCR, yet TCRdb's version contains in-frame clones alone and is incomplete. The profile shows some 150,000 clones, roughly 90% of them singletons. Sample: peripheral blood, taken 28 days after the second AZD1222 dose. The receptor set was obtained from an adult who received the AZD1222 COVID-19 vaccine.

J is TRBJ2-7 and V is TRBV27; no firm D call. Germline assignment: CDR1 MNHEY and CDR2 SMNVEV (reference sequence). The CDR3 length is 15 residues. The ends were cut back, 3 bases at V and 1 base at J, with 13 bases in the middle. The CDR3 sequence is CASSLGPPPSYEQYF. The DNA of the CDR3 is TGTGCCAGCAGTTTGGGTCCGCCCCCATCCTACGAGCAGTACTTC.

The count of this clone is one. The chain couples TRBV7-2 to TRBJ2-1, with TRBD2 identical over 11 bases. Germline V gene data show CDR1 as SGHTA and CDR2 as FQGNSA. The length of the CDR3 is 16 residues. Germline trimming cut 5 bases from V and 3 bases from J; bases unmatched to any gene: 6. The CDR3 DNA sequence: TGTGCCAGCAGCCACGCCGGGACTAGCGGCTACAATGAGCAGTTCTTC. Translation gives CASSHAGTSGYNEQFF.

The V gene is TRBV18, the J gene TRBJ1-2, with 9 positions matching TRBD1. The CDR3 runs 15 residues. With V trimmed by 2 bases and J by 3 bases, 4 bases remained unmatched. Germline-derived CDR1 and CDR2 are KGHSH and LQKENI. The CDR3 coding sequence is TGTGCCAGCTCACCAGGGACAGGGAACGACTATGGCTACACCTTC. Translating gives CASSPGTGNDYGYTF. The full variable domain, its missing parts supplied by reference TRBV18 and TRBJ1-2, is NAGVMQNPRHLVRRRGQEARLRCSPMKGHSHVYWYRQLPEEGLKFMVYLQKENIIDESGMPKERFSAEFPKEGPSILRIQQVVRGDSAAYFCASSPGTGNDYGYTFGSGTRLTVV.

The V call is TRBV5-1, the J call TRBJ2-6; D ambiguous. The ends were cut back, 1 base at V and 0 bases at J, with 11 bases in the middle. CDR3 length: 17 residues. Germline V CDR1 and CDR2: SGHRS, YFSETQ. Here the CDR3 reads CASSLNGPDSGANVLTF. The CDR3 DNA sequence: TGCGCCAGCAGCTTGAATGGGCCGGACTCTGGGGCCAACGTCCTGACTTTC.

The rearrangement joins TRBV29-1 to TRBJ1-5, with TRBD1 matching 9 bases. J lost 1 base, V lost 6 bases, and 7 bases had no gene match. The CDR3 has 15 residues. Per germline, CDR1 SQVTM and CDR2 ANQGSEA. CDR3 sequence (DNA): TGCAGCGTCGGAGGGACAGGGTCGAGCAATCAGCCCCAGCATTTT. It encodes CSVGGTGSSNQPQHF.

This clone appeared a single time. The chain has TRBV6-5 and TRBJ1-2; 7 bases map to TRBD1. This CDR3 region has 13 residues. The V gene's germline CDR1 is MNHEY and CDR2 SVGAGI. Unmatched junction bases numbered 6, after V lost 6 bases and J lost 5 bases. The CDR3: CASRKTGWYGYTF. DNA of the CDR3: TGTGCCAGCAGAAAGACAGGGTGGTATGGCTACACCTTC.

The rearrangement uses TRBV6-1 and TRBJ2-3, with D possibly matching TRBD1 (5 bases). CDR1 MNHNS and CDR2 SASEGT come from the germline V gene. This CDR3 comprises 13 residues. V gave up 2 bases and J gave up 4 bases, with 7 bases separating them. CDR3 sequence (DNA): TGTGCCAGCAGTGAACAGGGCGCAGATACGCAGTATTTT. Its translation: CASSEQGADTQYF.

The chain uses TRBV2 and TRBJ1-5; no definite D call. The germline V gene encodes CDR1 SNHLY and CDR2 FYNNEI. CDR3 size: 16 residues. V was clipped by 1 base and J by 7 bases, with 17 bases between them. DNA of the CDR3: TGTGCCAGCAGTGAAGGGGGAGGGTCAGGTCGCCAGCCCCAGCATTTT. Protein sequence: CASSEGGGSGRQPQHF.

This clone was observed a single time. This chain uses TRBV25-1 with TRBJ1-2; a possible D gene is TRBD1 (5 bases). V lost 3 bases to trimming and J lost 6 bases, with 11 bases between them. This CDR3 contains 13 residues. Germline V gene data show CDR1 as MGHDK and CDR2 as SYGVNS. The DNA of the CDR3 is TGTGCCAGCAGTGATGGGGGGACGGATGGCTACACCTTC. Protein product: CASSDGGTDGYTF.

The CDR3 spells CASSGGGGNSPLHF. The DNA of the CDR3 is TGTGCCAGCAGTGGAGGGGGAGGGAATTCACCCCTCCACTTT. The chain employs TRBV2 and TRBJ1-6; D might be TRBD1 (6 bases). The germline gives CDR1 SNHLY, CDR2 FYNNEI. Trimming left V 4 bases short and J 7 bases short, with 11 bases between. The CDR3 runs to 14 residues.

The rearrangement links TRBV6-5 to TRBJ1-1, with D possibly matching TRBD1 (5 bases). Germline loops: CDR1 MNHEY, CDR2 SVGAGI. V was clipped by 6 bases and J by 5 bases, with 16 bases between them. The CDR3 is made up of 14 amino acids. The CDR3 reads CASRTTQGFTEAFF. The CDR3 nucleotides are TGTGCCAGCAGAACTACCCAGGGATTTACTGAAGCTTTCTTT.

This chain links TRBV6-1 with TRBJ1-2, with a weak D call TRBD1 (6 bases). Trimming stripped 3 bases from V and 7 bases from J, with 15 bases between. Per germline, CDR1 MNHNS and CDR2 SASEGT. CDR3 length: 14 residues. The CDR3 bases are TGTGCCAGCAGTGACGAATTGGGGGCGGTTGGCTACACCTTC. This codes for CASSDELGAVGYTF.

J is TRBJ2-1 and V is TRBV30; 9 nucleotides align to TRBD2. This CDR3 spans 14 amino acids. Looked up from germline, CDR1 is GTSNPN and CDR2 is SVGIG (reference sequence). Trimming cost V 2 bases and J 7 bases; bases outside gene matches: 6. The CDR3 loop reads CAWSFLAGSNEQFF. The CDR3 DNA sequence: TGTGCCTGGAGTTTTCTAGCGGGAAGTAATGAGCAGTTCTTC. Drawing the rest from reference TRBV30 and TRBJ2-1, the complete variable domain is SQTIHQWPATLVQPVGSPLSLECTVEGTSNPNLYWYRQAAGRGLQLLFYSVGIGQISSEVPQNLSASRPQDRQFILSSKKLLLSDSGFYLCAWSFLAGSNEQFFGPGTRLTVL.

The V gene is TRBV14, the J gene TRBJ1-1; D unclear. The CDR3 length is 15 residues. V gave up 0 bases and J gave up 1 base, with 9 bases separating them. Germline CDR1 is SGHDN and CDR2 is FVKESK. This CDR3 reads CASSQDWTPNTEAFF. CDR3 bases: TGTGCCAGCAGCCAAGATTGGACGCCGAACACTGAAGCTTTCTTT.

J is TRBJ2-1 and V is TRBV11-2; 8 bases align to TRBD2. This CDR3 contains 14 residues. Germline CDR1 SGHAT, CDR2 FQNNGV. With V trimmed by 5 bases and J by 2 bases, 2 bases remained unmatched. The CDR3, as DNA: TGTGCCAGCAGCCTAGCGGGTACCTACAATGAGCAGTTCTTC. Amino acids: CASSLAGTYNEQFF. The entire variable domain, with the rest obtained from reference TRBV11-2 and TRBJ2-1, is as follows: EAGVAQSPRYKIIEKRQSVAFWCNPISGHATLYWYQQILGQGPKLLIQFQNNGVVDDSQLPKDRFSAERLKGVDSTLKIQPAKLEDSAVYLCASSLAGTYNEQFFGPGTRLTVL.